Here is one T cell receptor beta chain with its context. This entry is derived from a study of blood T cell repertoires in COVID-19. The CDR3 length is 18 residues. In germline, CDR1 is SGHTA, CDR2 FQGNSA. With 5 bases removed from V and 8 bases from J, the gap between germline ends came to 28 bases. Per the original data handling: Estimation of nucleated cell counts relied on the amplification of reference gene primers. Sequencing used immunoSEQ multiplex PCR; TCRdb keeps in-frame clones, though not all of them. D and trimming come from the DNA, and the V and J calls and clone size come from that table. The sample carries 70,000 or so clones, approximately 90% recorded once.

Material: peripheral blood. V gene TRBV7-2 combines with J gene TRBJ2-1; D may be TRBD2 (6 bases). The source of this sequence is a man between 65 and 85 years old with active or convalescent COVID-19. The CDR3 nucleotides are TGTGCCAGCAGCCCCTGGGCCCCGCCGGGACTGACCCCCCATGAGCAGTTCTTC. Encoded protein: CASSPWAPPGLTPHEQFF.